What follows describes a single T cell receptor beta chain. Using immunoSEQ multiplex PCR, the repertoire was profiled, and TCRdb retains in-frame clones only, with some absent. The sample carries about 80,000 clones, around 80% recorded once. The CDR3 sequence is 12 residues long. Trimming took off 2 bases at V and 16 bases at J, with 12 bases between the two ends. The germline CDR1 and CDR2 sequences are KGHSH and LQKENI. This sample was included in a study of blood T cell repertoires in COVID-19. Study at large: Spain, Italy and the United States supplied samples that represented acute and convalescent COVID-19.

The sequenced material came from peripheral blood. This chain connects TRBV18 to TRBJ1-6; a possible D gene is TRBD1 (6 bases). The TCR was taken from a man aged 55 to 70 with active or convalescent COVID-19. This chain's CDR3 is CASSPEGETLHF. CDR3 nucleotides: TGTGCCAGCTCACCAGAGGGGGAAACGCTCCACTTT.